The clone carrying this T cell receptor beta chain was seen only a few times. This sample was included in a study of blood T cell repertoires in COVID-19. Losses at the gene ends were 6 bases for V and 5 bases for J; bases not matched to a gene: 11. The CDR3 length is 17 residues. CDR1 is ENHRY, CDR2 SYGVKD, per germline. TCRdb keeps only in-frame clones here, not all; method: immunoSEQ multiplex PCR. Here the sample spans fewer than 150,000 clones, 85% to 90% being singletons. Sample: peripheral blood. The chain links TRBV10-3 to TRBJ2-5, with 14 positions matching TRBD2. The origin of this receptor is a woman in her 50s with acute or convalescent COVID-19. CDR3 DNA: TGTGCCATCAGCCCGCGACTAGCGGGAGGGTATGGGGAGACCCAGTACTTC. It codes for CAISPRLAGGYGETQYF.